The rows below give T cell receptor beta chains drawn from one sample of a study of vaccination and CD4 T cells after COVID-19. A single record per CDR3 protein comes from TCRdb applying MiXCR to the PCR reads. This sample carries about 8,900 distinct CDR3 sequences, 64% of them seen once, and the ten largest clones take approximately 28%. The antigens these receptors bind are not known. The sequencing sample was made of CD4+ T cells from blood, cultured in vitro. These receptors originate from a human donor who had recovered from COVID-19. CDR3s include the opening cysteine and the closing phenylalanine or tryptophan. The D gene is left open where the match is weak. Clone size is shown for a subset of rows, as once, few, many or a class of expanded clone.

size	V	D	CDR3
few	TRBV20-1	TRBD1	CSARDPTGGNTEAFF
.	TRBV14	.	CASSQVNYGYTF
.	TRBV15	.	CATSTGGLGDEQFF
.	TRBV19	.	CASSMAARSSEQYF
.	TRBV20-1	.	CSATTPSKGNYGYTF
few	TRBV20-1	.	CSARTAGAYSNQPQHF
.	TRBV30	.	CAWSVLGGYHNSPLHF
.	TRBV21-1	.	CASSTDRGIPANEQYF
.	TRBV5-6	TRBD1	CASSRDRPDSPLHF
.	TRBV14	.	CASSQGPRNGEYGYTF
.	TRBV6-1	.	CASSQGSNQPQHF
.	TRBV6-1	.	CASSLTGTVNTEAFF
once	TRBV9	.	CASSVGSGNQPQHF
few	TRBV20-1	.	CSAFDDRLGNTGELFF
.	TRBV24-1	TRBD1	CATSDGQGGRNEQFF
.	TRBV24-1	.	CATRMEYQPQHF
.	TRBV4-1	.	CASSQVGGARGEKLFF
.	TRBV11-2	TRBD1	CASSLDREDEQFF
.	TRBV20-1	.	CSARGRVNTEAFF
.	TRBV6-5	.	CASSFGRNQPQHF
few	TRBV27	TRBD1	CASTPLRGQGLSYEQYF
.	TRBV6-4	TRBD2	CASSRASGGMSSYNEQFF
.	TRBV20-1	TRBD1	CSARAPRDRGIYSGNTIYF
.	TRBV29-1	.	CSVAQGGYEQYF
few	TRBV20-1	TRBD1	CSARGDRGYEQYF
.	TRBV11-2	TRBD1	CASRNYRGWETQYF
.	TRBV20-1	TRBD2	CSARRPSGTYEQYF
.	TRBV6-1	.	CATPPRAF
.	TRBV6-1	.	CASSAIPGQPQHF